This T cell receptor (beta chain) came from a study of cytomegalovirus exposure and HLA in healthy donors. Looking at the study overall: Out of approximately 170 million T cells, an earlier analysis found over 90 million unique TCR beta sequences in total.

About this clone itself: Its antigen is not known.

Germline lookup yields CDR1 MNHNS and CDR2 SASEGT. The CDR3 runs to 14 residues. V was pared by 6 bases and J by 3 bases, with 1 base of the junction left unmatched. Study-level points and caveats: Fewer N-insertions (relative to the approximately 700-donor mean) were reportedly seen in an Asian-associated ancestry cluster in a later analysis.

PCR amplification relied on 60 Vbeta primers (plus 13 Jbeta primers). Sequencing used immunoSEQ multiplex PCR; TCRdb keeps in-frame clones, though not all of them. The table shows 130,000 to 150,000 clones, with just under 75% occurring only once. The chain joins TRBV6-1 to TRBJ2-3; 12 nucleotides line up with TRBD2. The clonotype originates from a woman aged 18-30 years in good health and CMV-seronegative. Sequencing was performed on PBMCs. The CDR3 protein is CASRLAGGTDTQYF. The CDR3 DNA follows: TGTGCCAGCAGACTAGCGGGGGGTACAGATACGCAGTATTTT.